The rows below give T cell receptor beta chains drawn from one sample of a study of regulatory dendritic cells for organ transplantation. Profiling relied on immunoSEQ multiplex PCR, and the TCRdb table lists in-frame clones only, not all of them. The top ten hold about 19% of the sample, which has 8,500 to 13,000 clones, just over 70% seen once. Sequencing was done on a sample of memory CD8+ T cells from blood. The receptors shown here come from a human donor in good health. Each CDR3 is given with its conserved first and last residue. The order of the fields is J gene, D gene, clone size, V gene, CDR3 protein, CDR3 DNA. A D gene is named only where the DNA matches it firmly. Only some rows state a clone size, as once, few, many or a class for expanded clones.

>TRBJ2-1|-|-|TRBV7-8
CASSVEGGHNEQFF
TGTGCCAGCAGCGTCGAGGGGGGCCACAATGAGCAGTTCTTC
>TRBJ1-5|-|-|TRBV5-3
CARSLGGDRSRNQPQHF
TGTGCCAGAAGCTTGGGAGGTGACAGGTCGCGCAATCAGCCCCAGCATTTT
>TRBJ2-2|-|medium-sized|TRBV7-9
CASSRTQELFF
TGTGCCAGCAGCCGCACACAGGAGCTGTTTTTT
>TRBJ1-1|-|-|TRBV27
CASSLLGGNTEAFF
TGTGCCAGCAGTTTATTGGGTGGGAACACTGAAGCTTTCTTT
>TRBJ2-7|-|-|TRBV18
CASSRGQLYEQYF
TGTGCCAGCTCACGAGGACAGTTATACGAGCAGTACTTC
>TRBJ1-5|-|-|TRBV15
CATSRVSVSMGHHQGKPQHF
TGTGCCACCAGCAGAGTGTCGGTTTCTATGGGACACCACCAGGGAAAGCCCCAGCATTTT
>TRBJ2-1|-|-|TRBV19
CASSIGGGNEQFF
TGTGCCAGTAGTATAGGAGGGGGGAATGAGCAGTTCTTC
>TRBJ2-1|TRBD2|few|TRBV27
CASSRSKAGGLNEQFF
TGTGCCAGCAGCCGCTCGAAGGCGGGAGGGCTCAATGAGCAGTTCTTC
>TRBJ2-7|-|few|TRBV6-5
CASRYEGGAGSEEQYF
TGTGCCAGCAGATACGAGGGGGGGGCAGGATCGGAAGAGCAGTACTTC
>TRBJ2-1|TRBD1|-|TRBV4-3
CASSPEGASYNEQFF
TGCGCCAGCAGCCCCGAGGGGGCTTCCTACAATGAGCAGTTCTTC
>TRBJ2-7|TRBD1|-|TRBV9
CASSASQGVTYEQYF
TGTGCCAGCAGCGCATCACAGGGGGTAACCTACGAGCAGTACTTC
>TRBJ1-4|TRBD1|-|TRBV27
CASRTGGLNEKLFF
TGTGCCAGCAGGACAGGGGGACTGAATGAAAAACTGTTTTTT
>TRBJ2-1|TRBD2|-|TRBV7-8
CASSFDQRGSSYNEQFF
TGTGCCAGCAGCTTTGATCAGCGGGGTAGCTCCTACAATGAGCAGTTCTTC
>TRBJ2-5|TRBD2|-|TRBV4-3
CASSQDRGGVETQYF
TGCGCCAGCAGCCAAGATCGCGGGGGGGTGGAGACCCAGTACTTC
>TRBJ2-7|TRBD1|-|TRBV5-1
CASSLEGQTSGEQYF
TGCGCCAGCAGCTTGGAGGGACAGACCTCTGGAGAGCAGTACTTC
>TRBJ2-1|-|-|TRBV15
CATSPRRDGDGVYNEQFF
TGTGCCACCAGCCCCCGTAGAGACGGGGACGGGGTTTACAATGAGCAGTTCTTC
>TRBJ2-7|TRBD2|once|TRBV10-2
CASSEKTGLAIEQYF
TGCGCCAGCAGTGAAAAAACGGGACTAGCGATCGAGCAGTACTTC
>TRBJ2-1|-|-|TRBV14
CASSQDPGNNEQFF
TGTGCCAGCAGCCAAGACCCAGGGAACAATGAGCAGTTCTTC
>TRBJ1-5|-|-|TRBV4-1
CASSQDRGRNQPQHF
TGCGCCAGCAGCCAAGATCGAGGGCGTAATCAGCCCCAGCATTTT
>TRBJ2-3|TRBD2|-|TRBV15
CATSSSAGVSDTQYF
TGTGCCACCAGCAGTTCGGCGGGAGTATCAGATACGCAGTATTTT
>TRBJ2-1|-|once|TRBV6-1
CASSEFGGNYNEQFF
TGTGCCAGCAGTGAGTTCGGGGGTAACTACAATGAGCAGTTCTTC
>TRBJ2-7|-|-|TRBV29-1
CSVGRVYNEQYF
TGCAGCGTAGGTAGGGTTTATAACGAGCAGTACTTC
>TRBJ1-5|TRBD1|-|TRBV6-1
CASSGGQGVIRNQPQHF
TGTGCCAGCAGTGGCGGACAGGGCGTAATACGCAATCAGCCCCAGCATTTT